Listed below are T cell receptor beta chains from one sample, sequenced in a study of T cell repertoires in cytomegalovirus infection. TCRdb processed the reads anew with MiXCR; each CDR3 protein has one entry. The sample shows about a million distinct CDR3 sequences, less than 35% of them seen only once. No antigen has been assigned to these receptors. The source was cultured CD8+ T cells from PBMCs, collected from culture after CMV antigen stimulation. The origin of the receptors is a human donor in good health (CMV status not recorded). Some clones in this sample may be carry-over from other donors' samples. Both conserved end residues are part of each CDR3. A D gene is named only where the DNA matches it firmly. Some rows mark clone size as missing; the rest say once, few, many or name a class of expanded clone.

few	TRBV7-9	TRBJ1-2	NA	CASSRPGQRGIDGYTF	TGTGCCAGCAGCCGACCCGGGCAGAGAGGTATCGATGGCTACACCTTC
few	TRBV4-1	TRBJ1-1	NA	CASSHPPGQGSPEAFF	TGCGCCAGCAGCCACCCCCCGGGACAAGGCTCTCCCGAAGCTTTCTTT
NA	TRBV4-1	TRBJ2-1	TRBD2	CASSRTSGGAVYNEQFF	TGCGCCAGCAGCCGAACTAGCGGGGGGGCCGTCTACAATGAGCAGTTCTTC
many	TRBV7-8	TRBJ2-1	TRBD1	CASSSAGQGHNEQFF	TGTGCCAGCAGCTCCGCGGGACAGGGACACAATGAGCAGTTCTTC
NA	TRBV15	TRBJ2-7	TRBD1	CATSRSLQQGFHEQYF	TGTGCCACCAGCAGATCCCTCCAACAGGGGTTCCACGAGCAGTACTTC
few	TRBV27	TRBJ2-7	NA	CASSFLDNSPYEQYF	TGTGCCAGCAGTTTTTTGGACAACTCTCCCTACGAGCAGTACTTC
few	TRBV6-6	TRBJ1-5	NA	CASSPMAQPSNQPQHF	TGTGCCAGCAGCCCGATGGCACAGCCTAGCAATCAGCCCCAGCATTTT
few	TRBV27	TRBJ2-5	NA	CASSSLNPLKSGWEETQYF	TGTGCCAGCAGTTCGCTAAACCCCCTGAAATCAGGTTGGGAAGAGACCCAGTACTTC
NA	TRBV7-4	TRBJ2-3	TRBD2	CASSSGLAGDRPSTDTQYF	TGTGCCAGCAGCTCGGGACTAGCGGGGGATCGTCCTAGCACAGATACGCAGTATTTT
many	TRBV7-2	TRBJ2-2	TRBD1	CASSLVGQGRLGAGELFF	TGTGCCAGCAGCTTAGTAGGACAGGGACGTCTTGGAGCCGGGGAGCTGTTTTTT
few	TRBV20-1	TRBJ2-1	TRBD1	CSAVTGSNNEQFF	TGCAGTGCTGTGACAGGGTCTAACAATGAGCAGTTCTTC
NA	TRBV9	TRBJ2-1	TRBD1	CASSVQGADYNEQFF	TGTGCCAGCAGCGTACAGGGGGCGGACTACAATGAGCAGTTCTTC
NA	TRBV7-8	TRBJ1-5	NA	CASGEDSNQTQHF	TGTGCCAGCGGAGAGGACAGCAATCAGACCCAGCATTTT
few	TRBV7-8	TRBJ2-1	NA	CATGGQGSSYNEQFF	TGTGCCACCGGGGGGCAGGGGAGCTCCTACAATGAGCAGTTCTTC
NA	TRBV6-2/TRBV6-3	TRBJ1-2	NA	CASSYADARGYGYTF	TGTGCCAGCAGTTATGCGGACGCACGCGGCTATGGCTACACCTTC
NA	TRBV14	TRBJ1-2	NA	CASSQDLSGWYGYTF	TGTGCCAGCAGCCAAGATCTATCAGGGTGGTATGGCTACACCTTC
NA	TRBV7-9	TRBJ2-4	NA	CASSSRTNDIQYF	TGTGCCAGCAGCTCTCGGACTAATGACATTCAGTACTTC
NA	TRBV12-3/TRBV12-4	TRBJ2-2	NA	CATLPGQGPTGELFF	TGTGCCACCCTTCCTGGGCAGGGGCCCACCGGGGAGCTGTTTTTT
NA	TRBV7-9	TRBJ2-5	TRBD1	CASSSGQDRQETQYF	TGTGCCAGCAGCTCAGGACAGGACAGACAAGAGACCCAGTACTTC
once	TRBV28	TRBJ2-7	NA	CASSFRPRSYEQYF	TGTGCCAGCAGTTTTCGGCCTAGATCCTACGAGCAGTACTTC
NA	TRBV11-3	TRBJ2-1	TRBD2	CASSFSGAGPYNEQFF	TGTGCCAGCAGTTTTAGCGGGGCGGGCCCATACAATGAGCAGTTCTTC
NA	TRBV7-9	TRBJ2-7	TRBD1	CASSPGQGFFYEQYF	TGTGCCAGCAGCCCCGGACAGGGTTTTTTCTACGAGCAGTACTTC
NA	TRBV7-2	TRBJ2-2	NA	CASSLDVVTLNTGELFF	TGTGCCAGCAGCTTAGATGTAGTCACGTTGAACACCGGGGAGCTGTTTTTT